The 11 T cell receptor beta chains below come from one sample, sequenced in a study of identical twins. TCRdb redid the calling of the 5' RACE reads with MiXCR, one entry per CDR3 protein. This sample has 1.5 million or so distinct CDR3 sequences, with around a third found just once. The material sequenced was cord blood. Receptors were obtained from a newborn girl in good health.

This clonotype appeared a few times. This sequence joins TRBV11-2 and TRBJ2-3; D remains unclear. Deletions cut 2 bases from V and 0 bases from J, with 12 bases between. CDR3 size: 16 residues. CDR1 and CDR2 (germline): SGHAT, FQNNGV. This chain's CDR3 is CASSLSTTSSTDTQYF. The CDR3 nucleotides read TGTGCCAGCAGCTTATCAACTACCTCTAGCACAGATACGCAGTATTTT.

The genes are TRBV27 and TRBJ2-5, with 7 bases fitting TRBD2. After removal of 8 bases from V and 5 bases from J, the junction contained 5 bases not matched to a gene. Germline CDR1 is MNHEY and CDR2 is SMNVEV (reference sequence). The CDR3 has 12 residues. Here the CDR3 reads CASGRATETQYF. CDR3 sequence (DNA): TGTGCCAGCGGGAGGGCCACCGAGACCCAGTACTTC.

J is TRBJ1-4 and V is TRBV9; tentatively, D is TRBD1 (6 bases). Trimming removed 4 bases at V and 4 bases at J, with 23 bases between. Germline values: CDR1 SGDLS, CDR2 YYNGEE. The CDR3 sequence is 18 residues long. The CDR3 DNA reads as TGTGCCAGCAGCCCCCGAGGGGGGAAACCCGCGGATAATGAAAAACTGTTTTTT. Translated, it gives CASSPRGGKPADNEKLFF.

The CDR3 reads CATSRDPGPKPQHF. Here the CDR3 DNA reads TGTGCCACCAGCAGAGATCCAGGGCCAAAGCCCCAGCATTTT. The chain recombines TRBV15 with TRBJ1-5; possible D gene TRBD1, 5 bases. The CDR3 contains 14 residues. Looked up from germline, CDR1 is LNHNV and CDR2 is YYDKDF (reference sequence). The V end was cut by 0 bases, the J end by 8 bases, with 11 bases between.

This chain links TRBV3-1 with TRBJ1-5; D remains unclear. CDR3 length: 14 amino acids. From germline, CDR1 is LGHDT and CDR2 YNNKEL (reference sequence). V was cut by 1 base and J by 4 bases, with 8 bases left in between. CDR3 protein: CASSQGRENQPQHF. As DNA, the CDR3 is TGTGCCAGCAGCCAAGGACGGGAAAATCAGCCCCAGCATTTT.

The V and J genes are TRBV5-1 and TRBJ2-5; the match to TRBD2 covers 7 bases. The germline V gene has CDR1 SGHRS and CDR2 YFSETQ. V dropped 4 bases and J dropped 1; count of bases not matched to a gene: 7. The CDR3 spans 15 residues. The CDR3 DNA reads TGCGCCAGCAGCCCGACTAGCCCTATCCAAGAGACCCAGTACTTC. The encoded protein is CASSPTSPIQETQYF.

The rearrangement links TRBV4-2 to TRBJ2-2; D tentatively reads TRBD1 or TRBD2 (5 bases each). Germline assignment: CDR1 LGHNA and CDR2 YNFKEQ. V was trimmed by 3 bases and J by 7 bases, leaving 12 bases between them. CDR3 size: 14 residues. The CDR3 DNA sequence: TGTGCCAGCAGCCAGGGGACGGTGAGCGGGGAGCTGTTTTTT. It specifies CASSQGTVSGELFF.

The chain combines TRBV7-2 with TRBJ1-2; 8 nucleotides align to TRBD1. This CDR3 comprises 18 residues. Looked up from germline, CDR1 is SGHTA and CDR2 is FQGNSA. Unmatched junction bases numbered 12, after V lost 2 bases and J lost 1 base. The CDR3 DNA reads as TGTGCCAGCAGCTTATCCCCTACGACAGGGGCCTTTAACTATGGCTACACCTTC. This codes for CASSLSPTTGAFNYGYTF.

The genes are TRBV5-8 and TRBJ2-1, with D maybe TRBD2 (6 bases). V was pared by 4 bases and J by 0 bases, with 11 bases between. Germline CDR1 and CDR2: SGHTS and YDEGEE. The CDR3 runs 15 residues. CDR3 coding DNA: TGTGCCAGCAGCCCTCTAGCGTTCTCCTACAATGAGCAGTTCTTC. Amino acids: CASSPLAFSYNEQFF.

The V gene is TRBV11-1, the J gene TRBJ2-3; D not certain. The ends were cut back, 5 bases at V and 2 bases at J, with 17 bases in the middle. The CDR3 is 16 amino acids. CDR1 and CDR2 (germline): SGHAT, FQDESV (reference sequence). The CDR3 loop reads CASSRSVVALTDTQYF. DNA of the CDR3: TGTGCCAGCAGCCGGAGCGTGGTAGCCCTCACAGATACGCAGTATTTT.

The chain combines TRBV20-1 with TRBJ2-5, with 14 bases identical to TRBD2. After removal of 4 bases from V and 5 bases from J, the junction contained 12 bases not matched to a gene. Germline V gene lookup returns CDR1 DFQATT and CDR2 SNEGSKA (reference sequence). This CDR3 has 17 residues. The CDR3 region is CSATGTSGSWVMETQYF. CDR3 sequence (DNA): TGCAGTGCTACCGGGACTAGCGGGAGTTGGGTTATGGAGACCCAGTACTTC.